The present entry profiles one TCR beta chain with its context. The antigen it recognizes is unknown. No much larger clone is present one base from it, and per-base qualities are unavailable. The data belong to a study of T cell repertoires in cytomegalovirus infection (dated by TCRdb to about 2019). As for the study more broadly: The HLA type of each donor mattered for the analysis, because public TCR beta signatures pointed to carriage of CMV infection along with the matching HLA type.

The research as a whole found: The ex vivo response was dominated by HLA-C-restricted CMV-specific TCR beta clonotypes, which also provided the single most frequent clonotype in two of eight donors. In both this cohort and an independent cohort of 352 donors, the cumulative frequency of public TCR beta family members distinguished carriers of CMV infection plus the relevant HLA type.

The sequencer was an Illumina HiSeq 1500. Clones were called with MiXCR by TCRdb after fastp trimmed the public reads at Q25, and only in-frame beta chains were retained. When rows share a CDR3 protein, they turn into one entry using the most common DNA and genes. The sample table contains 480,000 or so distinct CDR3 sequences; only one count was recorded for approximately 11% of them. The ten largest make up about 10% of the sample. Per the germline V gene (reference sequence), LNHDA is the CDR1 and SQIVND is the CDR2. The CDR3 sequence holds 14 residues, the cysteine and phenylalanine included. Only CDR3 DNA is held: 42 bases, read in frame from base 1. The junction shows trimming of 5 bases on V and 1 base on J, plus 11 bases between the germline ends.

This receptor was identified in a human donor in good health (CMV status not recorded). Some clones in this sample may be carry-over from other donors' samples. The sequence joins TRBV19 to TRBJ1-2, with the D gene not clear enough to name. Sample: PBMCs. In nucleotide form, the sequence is TGTGCCAGTAGTGAAGACATTAATAACTATGGCTACACCTTC. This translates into CASSEDINNYGYTF.